This passage covers 28 T cell receptor beta chains from one sample sequenced in a study of cytomegalovirus exposure and HLA in healthy donors. PCR involved 60 Vbeta and 13 Jbeta primers. The method was immunoSEQ multiplex PCR; TCRdb's version includes in-frame clones alone and lacks a portion of them. The sample has about 190,000 clones, 70% to 75% seen once. What was sequenced was PBMCs. The receptors were gathered from a man younger than 45 in good health and CMV-seropositive.

The CDR3 here is CASSGQGGQPQHF. The CDR3 region has the DNA TGTGCCAGCAGCGGACAGGGAGGGCAGCCCCAGCATTTT. The chain employs TRBV7-8 and TRBJ1-5, with 8 bases fitting TRBD1. The CDR3 consists of 13 residues. The V and J ends lost 5 bases and 7 bases, in that order; junction bases with no gene match: 4. Per germline, CDR1 SGHVS and CDR2 FQNEAQ.

This chain connects TRBV19 to TRBJ2-1; 8 bases map to TRBD1. With 6 bases clipped from V and 6 bases from J, the junction kept 13 bases outside the gene matches. Germline values: CDR1 LNHDA, CDR2 SQIVND (reference sequence). The CDR3 runs 16 residues. Here the CDR3 DNA reads TGTGCCAGTAGGACACAACCGGGACAGGCCTCCAATGAGCAGTTCTTC. As protein: CASRTQPGQASNEQFF.

This clone was counted between two and nine times. The chain carries TRBV5-6 and TRBJ1-4, with a possible D match to TRBD1 (6 bases). CDR1 and CDR2 from the germline V gene are SGHDT and YYEEEE. This CDR3 has 15 residues. Between the trimmed V and J ends, which lost 1 base and 4 bases, there was a span of 11 bases. CDR3 in amino acids: CASSLRGASNEKLFF. CDR3 nucleotide sequence: TGTGCCAGCAGCTTGCGGGGGGCCAGTAATGAAAAACTGTTTTTT.

The sample holds a few counts of this clone. V gene TRBV5-1 combines with J gene TRBJ2-7, with D perhaps TRBD2 (6 bases). Trimming left V 0 bases short and J 5 bases short, with 15 bases between. CDR1 and CDR2 from the germline V gene are SGHRS and YFSETQ. This CDR3 is built from 15 residues. DNA of the CDR3: TGCGCCAGCAGCTTGGCGGGGGAGCTAGAGCACGAGCAGTACTTC. Translation: CASSLAGELEHEQYF.

The V and J genes are TRBV5-6 and TRBJ2-5, with D perhaps matching TRBD1 (9 bases). V gave up 0 bases and J gave up 2 bases, with 20 bases separating them. The CDR3 runs to 18 residues. From germline, CDR1 is SGHDT and CDR2 YYEEEE. Here the CDR3 reads CASSLGSGVTGGQETQYF. CDR3 bases: TGTGCCAGCAGCTTGGGTAGCGGGGTGACAGGGGGACAAGAGACCCAGTACTTC. The whole variable domain, filled in from reference TRBV5-6 and TRBJ2-5, reads DAGVTQSPTHLIKTRGQQVTLRCSPKSGHDTVSWYQQALGQGPQFIFQYYEEEERQRGNFPDRFSGHQFPNYSSELNVNALLLGDSALYLCASSLGSGVTGGQETQYFGPGTRLLVL.

This chain joins TRBV30 and TRBJ1-6; the D is unclear. The CDR3 totals 17 residues. Between the trimmed V and J ends, which lost 1 base and 5 bases, there was a span of 18 bases. Germline assignment: CDR1 GTSNPN and CDR2 SVGIG (reference sequence). The CDR3 DNA sequence: TGTGCCTGGAGTGCCAGTCGGTACGGGGTCAATAATTCACCCCTCCACTTT. Translating it yields CAWSASRYGVNNSPLHF.

The chain employs TRBV7-9 and TRBJ1-5; a weak D match, TRBD1 (5 bases). Germline V gives CDR1 SEHNR, CDR2 FQNEAQ (reference sequence). This CDR3 comprises 17 residues. Trimming stripped 1 base from V and 0 bases from J, with 13 bases between. The CDR3 here is CASSLVKGRYSNQPQHF. CDR3 DNA sequence: TGTGCCAGCAGCTTAGTAAAGGGGCGATATAGCAATCAGCCCCAGCATTTT.

This chain links TRBV5-1 with TRBJ2-7; 15 bases are shared with TRBD2. CDR3 length equals 18 residues. After removal of 4 bases from V and 2 bases from J, the junction contained 10 bases not matched to a gene. Germline CDR1 reads SGHRS; CDR2 reads YFSETQ. The DNA of the CDR3 is TGCGCCAGCAGCCCGGGACTAGCGGGGGGCTCTACTACCTACGAGCAGTACTTC. Its translation is CASSPGLAGGSTTYEQYF.

The chain carries TRBV18 and TRBJ1-1; possibly TRBD1 for D (5 bases). Germline CDR1 reads KGHSH; CDR2 reads LQKENI. The CDR3 is 14 amino acids. The V end lost 2 bases, the J end lost 4 bases, and 11 bases lay between the germline ends. CDR3 bases: TGTGCCAGCTCACCAAGGCACAGGAGCACTGAAGCTTTCTTT. Translation: CASSPRHRSTEAFF. Drawing the rest from reference TRBV18 and TRBJ1-1, the complete variable domain is NAGVMQNPRHLVRRRGQEARLRCSPMKGHSHVYWYRQLPEEGLKFMVYLQKENIIDESGMPKERFSAEFPKEGPSILRIQQVVRGDSAAYFCASSPRHRSTEAFFGQGTRLTVV.

The V gene is TRBV4-1, the J gene TRBJ2-7, with 7 positions matching TRBD1. This CDR3 has 15 amino acids. V was clipped by 0 bases and J by 0 bases; unmatched bases: 2. Germline CDR1 MGHRA, CDR2 YSYEKL. The CDR3 loop is CASSQEDRVSYEQYF. The CDR3 DNA reads as TGCGCCAGCAGCCAAGAAGACAGGGTCTCCTACGAGCAGTACTTC.

This chain's CDR3 is CASSQVAYPSSYEQYF. The CDR3 bases are TGTGCCAGTAGTCAAGTAGCATACCCGAGCTCCTACGAGCAGTACTTC. The chain employs TRBV19 and TRBJ2-7; D remains ambiguous. V gave up 5 bases and J gave up 0 bases, with 17 bases separating them. The germline gives CDR1 LNHDA, CDR2 SQIVND (reference sequence). The CDR3 is 16 amino acids.

On this clone itself: The same CDR3 is also encoded by other DNA sequences in this sample. The chain recombines TRBV6-1 with TRBJ2-3; 8 positions agree with TRBD1. Germline V gene lookup returns CDR1 MNHNS and CDR2 SASEGT. V lost 8 bases, J lost 8 bases, and 12 bases stayed unmatched. The CDR3 is 14 residues long. CDR3 in amino acids: CASEGTGGRGTQYF. CDR3 bases: TGTGCCAGCGAAGGGACAGGAGGCAGGGGTACGCAGTATTTT.

The chain links TRBV6-6 to TRBJ1-2; D is perhaps TRBD1 (5 bases). The CDR3 runs to 12 residues. Trimming shortened V by 6 bases and J by 2 bases, and 7 bases separated the two germline ends. Germline V CDR1 and CDR2: MNHNY, SVGAGI (reference sequence). This CDR3 is CASSDSNYGYTF. The CDR3 DNA follows: TGTGCCAGCAGCGACAGCAACTATGGCTACACCTTC.

This clone was counted only a few times. A read error may account for a junction end that differs from germline. The rearrangement links TRBV7-9 to TRBJ1-2; 7 positions agree with TRBD1. Germline CDR1 reads SEHNR; CDR2 reads FQNEAQ (reference sequence). This CDR3 is built from 13 residues. The CDR3 DNA sequence: TGTTCCAGCAGCTTCGGACAGGTCTATGGCTACACCTTC. It is translated as CSSSFGQVYGYTF.

V gene TRBV30 combines with J gene TRBJ2-5; a weak D match, TRBD2 (5 bases). Trimming left V 3 bases short and J 4 bases short, with 9 bases between. Looked up from germline, CDR1 is GTSNPN and CDR2 is SVGIG (reference sequence). This CDR3 has 12 amino acids. CDR3 in DNA: TGTGCCTGGAGCTTAAGCGGAGAGACCCAGTACTTC. It codes for CAWSLSGETQYF. Full variable domain (missing parts from reference TRBV30 and TRBJ2-5): SQTIHQWPATLVQPVGSPLSLECTVEGTSNPNLYWYRQAAGRGLQLLFYSVGIGQISSEVPQNLSASRPQDRQFILSSKKLLLSDSGFYLCAWSLSGETQYFGPGTRLLVL.

This sequence joins TRBV25-1 and TRBJ2-1; TRBD2 aligns across 11 bases. V lost 5 bases, J lost 1 base, and 1 base stayed unmatched. CDR1 is MGHDK and CDR2 is SYGVNS in the germline V gene. The CDR3 loop spans 15 amino acids. CDR3 coding DNA: TGTGCCAGCAGTCCTAGCGGGAGGTCCTACAATGAGCAGTTCTTC. The encoded protein is CASSPSGRSYNEQFF. Full variable domain (outside the CDR3, taken from reference TRBV25-1 and TRBJ2-1): EADIYQTPRYLVIGTGKKITLECSQTMGHDKMYWYQQDPGMELHLIHYSYGVNSTEKGDLSSESTVSRIRTEHFPLTLESARPSHTSQYLCASSPSGRSYNEQFFGPGTRLTVL.

This clone has a single count. The CDR3 DNA sequence: TGTGCCAGCAGCCCTTCCTACGAGCAGTACTTC. Its translation is CASSPSYEQYF. The chain links TRBV7-2 to TRBJ2-7; D unclear. Deletions cut 5 bases from V and 1 base from J, with 3 bases between. This CDR3 region has 11 residues. Germline values: CDR1 SGHTA, CDR2 FQGNSA.

The chain carries TRBV7-3 and TRBJ2-7; D gene unclear. The CDR3 has 14 amino acids. V dropped 5 bases and J dropped 12 bases, with 23 bases sitting between them. Germline V lookup: CDR1 SGHTA, CDR2 FQGTGA. The CDR3 region is CASSPEPTSYSLYF. In nucleotides, the CDR3 is TGTGCCAGCAGCCCCGAACCCACGTCCTACAGCTTGTACTTC.

J is TRBJ1-5 and V is TRBV27; no clear D gene. V lost 3 bases and J 3 bases, leaving 9 bases between the germline ends. From germline, CDR1 is MNHEY and CDR2 SMNVEV (reference sequence). The CDR3 extends over 14 amino acids. CDR3 nucleotides: TGTGCCAGCAGTTTCCTCTGGGCCAATCAGCCCCAGCATTTT. Residues: CASSFLWANQPQHF.

This clone has more than one count but fewer than ten. The genes are TRBV7-6 and TRBJ1-2; no definite D call. Germline CDR1 SGHVS, CDR2 FNYEAQ. The CDR3 length is 13 residues. The germline V and J ends were trimmed by 4 bases and 4 bases, with 10 bases remaining between them. The CDR3 reads CASSSSGLYGYTF. For the CDR3, the DNA is TGTGCCAGCAGCTCGAGTGGGCTCTATGGCTACACCTTC.

This clone is a singleton in its sample. The chain uses TRBV5-6 and TRBJ1-2; TRBD1 matches at 9 bases. The V and J ends lost 3 bases and 5 bases, in that order; junction bases with no gene match: 8. The CDR3 runs 15 residues. CDR1 SGHDT and CDR2 YYEEEE come from the germline V gene. CDR3 DNA sequence: TGTGCCAGCAGCTCGATGACAGGGGGTTGGTATGGCTACACCTTC. Translation: CASSSMTGGWYGYTF.

This chain links TRBV7-2 with TRBJ2-2; D is ambiguous. The CDR3 is made up of 12 amino acids. Germline V gene sequence: CDR1 SGHTA, CDR2 FQGNSA. V lost 7 bases, J lost 0 bases, and 3 bases lay in between. CDR3 nucleotides: TGTGCCAGCATCGCGAACACCGGGGAGCTGTTTTTT. This sequence encodes CASIANTGELFF. The full variable domain, completed using reference TRBV7-2 and TRBJ2-2, is GAGVSQSPSNKVTEKGKDVELRCDPISGHTALYWYRQSLGQGLEFLIYFQGNSAPDKSGLPSDRFSAERTGGSVSTLTIQRTQQEDSAVYLCASIANTGELFFGEGSRLTVL.

This rearrangement joins TRBV12-5 to TRBJ1-6; no firm D call. This CDR3 is 14 amino acids long. V shed 0 bases and J shed 9 bases, with 9 bases lying between them. Germline V gene lookup returns CDR1 LGHNT and CDR2 FRNRAP. The CDR3: CASGLVAHGSPLHF. The CDR3, as DNA: TGTGCTAGTGGTTTGGTTGCTCACGGTTCACCCCTCCACTTT.

The rearrangement links TRBV28 to TRBJ1-5; weak D call: TRBD1 (6 bases). Germline V gives CDR1 MDHEN, CDR2 SYDVKM. This CDR3 is built from 15 residues. The V end lost 6 bases, the J end lost 6 bases, and 18 bases lay between the germline ends. CDR3 region: CASRQGGVRGQPQHF. CDR3 nucleotide sequence: TGTGCCAGCAGACAAGGGGGGGTGCGAGGTCAGCCCCAGCATTTT.

This rearrangement joins TRBV5-1 to TRBJ2-5; 7 bases fit TRBD1. J gave up 5 bases and V 2 bases, and 3 bases lay outside the gene matches. CDR1 SGHRS and CDR2 YFSETQ come from the germline V gene. The CDR3 consists of 13 residues. CDR3 sequence reads: CASSLGGAETQYF. The DNA for the CDR3 is TGCGCCAGCAGCTTAGGGGGCGCGGAGACCCAGTACTTC.

This chain uses TRBV13 with TRBJ1-5; possibly TRBD1 for D (5 bases). CDR3 length equals 14 residues. Per the germline V gene, CDR1 is PRHDT and CDR2 is FYEKMQ (reference sequence). V was trimmed by 0 bases and J by 5 bases, leaving 8 bases between them. DNA for the CDR3: TGTGCCAGCAGCTTAGGCCGGGGGGATCAGCCCCAGCATTTT. Amino acids: CASSLGRGDQPQHF. The full variable domain, in which reference TRBV13 and TRBJ1-5 provide the parts outside the CDR3, is AAGVIQSPRHLIKEKRETATLKCYPIPRHDTVYWYQQGPGQDPQFLISFYEKMQSDKGSIPDRFSAQQFSDYHSELNMSSLELGDSALYFCASSLGRGDQPQHFGDGTRLSIL.

This clone showed up just a few times. The chain combines TRBV10-2 with TRBJ2-1, with 9 bases that match TRBD2. The CDR3 spans 14 residues. V shed 6 bases, J shed 5 bases, and the junction held 5 bases outside the gene matches. Germline V gene data show CDR1 as WSHSY and CDR2 as SAAADI. The CDR3 DNA is TGCGCCAGCAGCTCTAGCGGGGAAAACAATGAGCAGTTCTTC. Its translation is CASSSSGENNEQFF.

The genes are TRBV6-5 and TRBJ1-4; possibly TRBD1 for D (5 bases). CDR1 MNHEY and CDR2 SVGAGI come from the germline V gene. The CDR3 is 13 residues long. V lost 6 bases, J lost 5 bases, and 10 bases lay in between. CDR3 DNA sequence: TGTGCCAGCAGAGGGGCAGTGAATGAAAAACTGTTTTTT. Its translation: CASRGAVNEKLFF.